A selection of T cell receptor beta chains follows, all from one sample in a study of shared clonotypes between healthy human individuals. Clones were read by immunoSEQ multiplex PCR, and TCRdb kept only the in-frame ones, dropping some. Of about 490,000 clones listed, about three quarters are singletons. Sequenced: PBMCs. Receptors were obtained from a woman between 40 and 50 years old in good health. Some clones in this sample may be carry-over from other donors' samples. Both conserved end residues are part of each CDR3. Each record gives: clone size, D gene, J gene, CDR3 length, V gene, CDR3 protein, CDR3 DNA. D genes are given only for firm matches. The listing skips clone size in some rows; elsewhere it reads once, few, many or a size class.

size: many
D: .
J: TRBJ2-1
length: 15
V: TRBV4-3
CDR3: CASSQDGAVYNEQFF
DNA: TGCGCCAGCAGCCAAGACGGTGCAGTGTACAATGAGCAGTTCTTC

size: .
D: .
J: TRBJ2-3
length: 12
V: TRBV6-1
CDR3: CAIKGDTDTQYF
DNA: TGTGCCATCAAGGGGGACACAGATACGCAGTATTTT

size: .
D: .
J: TRBJ2-2
length: 18
V: TRBV12-2
CDR3: CASRLWGELAGKTGELFF
DNA: TGTGCAAGTCGCCTATGGGGGGAACTAGCGGGAAAGACCGGGGAGCTGTTTTTT

size: .
D: .
J: TRBJ2-1
length: 14
V: TRBV9
CDR3: CASSVATLTYEQFF
DNA: TGTGCCAGCAGCGTAGCGACCCTAACCTATGAGCAGTTCTTC

size: .
D: .
J: TRBJ1-1
length: 13
V: TRBV4-2
CDR3: CASSILRGGEAFF
DNA: TGTGCCAGCAGCATTCTCAGGGGCGGAGAAGCTTTCTTT

size: .
D: TRBD2
J: TRBJ2-7
length: 15
V: TRBV7-2
CDR3: CASSFLAGSSYEQYF
DNA: TGTGCCAGCAGCTTTCTAGCGGGGAGCTCCTACGAGCAGTACTTC

size: .
D: TRBD1
J: TRBJ1-1
length: 14
V: TRBV5-4
CDR3: CASSTDREHTEAFF
DNA: TGTGCCAGCAGCACGGACAGGGAGCACACTGAAGCTTTCTTT

size: .
D: .
J: TRBJ2-3
length: 12
V: TRBV30
CDR3: CSCGISTDTQYF
DNA: TGTTCCTGCGGGATTAGCACAGATACGCAGTATTTT

size: .
D: TRBD1
J: TRBJ2-3
length: 15
V: TRBV7-3
CDR3: CASSLKGTGIDTQYF
DNA: TGTGCCAGCAGCTTAAAGGGGACAGGAATAGATACGCAGTATTTT

size: once
D: TRBD2
J: TRBJ2-7
length: 14
V: TRBV28
CDR3: CASTGGRDFVEQYF
DNA: TGTGCCAGCACGGGAGGGCGGGATTTCGTAGAGCAGTACTTC

size: .
D: .
J: TRBJ1-4
length: 14
V: TRBV2
CDR3: CASSDPRAREKLFF
DNA: TGTGCCAGCAGTGACCCCAGGGCTCGGGAAAAACTGTTCTTT

size: once
D: TRBD2
J: TRBJ2-3
length: 15
V: TRBV28
CDR3: CASSLWPGGEDTQYF
DNA: TGTGCCAGCAGTTTGTGGCCGGGGGGAGAAGATACGCAGTATTTT

size: .
D: .
J: TRBJ2-7
length: 12
V: TRBV28
CDR3: CASSLGGGEQYF
DNA: TGTGCCAGCAGTTTAGGGGGTGGCGAGCAGTACTTC

size: .
D: .
J: TRBJ2-7
length: 18
V: TRBV7-9
CDR3: CASSLGRGQPIPQAEQYF
DNA: TGTGCCAGCAGCCTAGGCCGGGGACAACCCATTCCCCAAGCCGAGCAGTACTTC

size: .
D: TRBD1
J: TRBJ2-2
length: 13
V: TRBV2
CDR3: CASNLGTGEELFF
DNA: TGTGCCAGCAACCTCGGGACAGGGGAGGAGCTGTTTTTT

size: .
D: TRBD1
J: TRBJ2-3
length: 15
V: TRBV11-2
CDR3: CASSQRTGGTDTQYF
DNA: TGTGCCAGCAGCCAACGGACAGGAGGCACAGATACGCAGTATTTT

size: .
D: .
J: TRBJ1-4
length: 13
V: TRBV7-9
CDR3: CASRAMGLEKLFF
DNA: TGTGCCAGCAGAGCCATGGGGCTTGAAAAACTGTTTTTT

size: .
D: TRBD2
J: TRBJ2-7
length: 16
V: TRBV30
CDR3: CAWSGGLAGLGYEQYF
DNA: TGTGCCTGGAGTGGAGGACTAGCGGGACTCGGGTACGAGCAGTACTTC

size: many
D: .
J: TRBJ2-4
length: 16
V: TRBV4-1
CDR3: CASSQGFTLAKNIQYF
DNA: TGCGCCAGCAGCCAAGGGTTCACGCTAGCCAAAAACATTCAGTACTTC

size: .
D: TRBD1
J: TRBJ1-2
length: 19
V: TRBV27
CDR3: CASSRRMEIYRGSPYGYTF
DNA: TGTGCCAGCAGTCGTAGGATGGAAATATACAGGGGTTCCCCTTATGGCTACACCTTC

size: .
D: .
J: TRBJ1-4
length: 13
V: TRBV2
CDR3: CASKSILNEKLFF
DNA: TGTGCCAGCAAGTCAATACTTAATGAAAAACTGTTTTTT

size: .
D: .
J: TRBJ2-3
length: 12
V: TRBV4-3
CDR3: CASSQVAGTQYF
DNA: TGCGCCAGCAGCCAAGTCGCAGGCACGCAGTATTTT

size: .
D: .
J: TRBJ2-6
length: 14
V: TRBV7-9
CDR3: CASSSGFGANVLTF
DNA: TGTGCCAGCAGCTCAGGGTTTGGGGCCAACGTCCTGACTTTC

size: .
D: .
J: TRBJ1-2
length: 14
V: TRBV5-4
CDR3: CASSLNREGNGYTF
DNA: TGTGCCAGCAGCTTAAACAGGGAGGGCAATGGCTACACCTTC

size: once
D: .
J: TRBJ1-1
length: 14
V: TRBV7-2
CDR3: CASSSPGSYTEAFF
DNA: TGTGCCAGCAGCTCCCCGGGGAGTTACACTGAAGCTTTCTTT

size: once
D: .
J: TRBJ1-1
length: 14
V: TRBV5-4
CDR3: CASSMTTGITEAFF
DNA: TGTGCCAGCAGCATGACTACAGGGATCACTGAAGCTTTCTTT

size: .
D: .
J: TRBJ2-7
length: 14
V: TRBV5-1
CDR3: CASSLAAGVYEQYF
DNA: TGCGCCAGCAGCTTGGCTGCAGGGGTCTACGAGCAGTACTTC

size: .
D: .
J: TRBJ2-1
length: 14
V: TRBV5-4
CDR3: CASSSKISYNEQFF
DNA: TGTGCCAGCAGCTCCAAGATCTCCTACAATGAGCAGTTCTTC

size: .
D: TRBD2
J: TRBJ2-7
length: 16
V: TRBV27
CDR3: CASSLSASGNIYEQYF
DNA: TGTGCCAGCAGTTTATCGGCTAGCGGCAATATCTACGAGCAGTACTTC

size: .
D: TRBD2
J: TRBJ2-1
length: 15
V: TRBV9
CDR3: CASSGTGLAQNEQFF
DNA: TGTGCCAGCAGCGGCACGGGACTAGCGCAGAATGAGCAGTTCTTC

size: .
D: .
J: TRBJ2-2
length: 14
V: TRBV6-5
CDR3: CASSRDTYTGELFF
DNA: TGTGCCAGCAGCCGGGACACGTACACCGGGGAGCTGTTTTTT

size: .
D: .
J: TRBJ1-5
length: 11
V: TRBV28
CDR3: CASRSNQLQHF
DNA: TGTGCCAGCAGGTCTAATCAGCTCCAGCATTTT

size: .
D: .
J: TRBJ1-3
length: 15
V: TRBV11-2
CDR3: CASSPQTGFGNTIYF
DNA: TGTGCCAGCAGCCCACAAACAGGGTTTGGAAACACCATATATTTT

size: many
D: .
J: TRBJ1-1
length: 14
V: TRBV30
CDR3: CAWSSGDRGTEAFF
DNA: TGTGCCTGGAGTTCGGGAGACCGGGGTACTGAAGCTTTCTTT

size: many
D: .
J: TRBJ2-7
length: 12
V: TRBV7-9
CDR3: CASRGGPYEQYF
DNA: TGTGCCAGCAGGGGGGGACCCTACGAGCAGTACTTC

size: .
D: TRBD1
J: TRBJ1-4
length: 15
V: TRBV28
CDR3: CASSLWDRGSEKLFF
DNA: TGTGCCAGCAGTTTGTGGGACAGGGGTAGTGAAAAACTGTTTTTT

size: many
D: .
J: TRBJ1-4
length: 15
V: TRBV9
CDR3: CASSVYGATNEKLFF
DNA: TGTGCCAGCAGCGTATACGGGGCAACTAATGAAAAACTGTTTTTT

size: .
D: .
J: TRBJ2-5
length: 14
V: TRBV6-5
CDR3: CASRRVEVQETQYF
DNA: TGTGCCAGCAGGAGGGTGGAGGTCCAAGAGACCCAGTACTTC

size: .
D: TRBD1
J: TRBJ1-1
length: 14
V: TRBV2
CDR3: CASSEGGDPTEAFF
DNA: TGTGCCAGCAGCGAAGGGGGCGATCCCACTGAAGCTTTCTTT

size: .
D: .
J: TRBJ1-5
length: 15
V: TRBV2
CDR3: CASRAQAGFEQPQHF
DNA: TGTGCCAGCAGGGCCCAGGCAGGGTTTGAGCAGCCCCAGCATTTT

size: .
D: TRBD1
J: TRBJ2-2
length: 16
V: TRBV5-1
CDR3: CASSLVGTGNTGELFF
DNA: TGCGCCAGCAGCTTGGTAGGGACAGGGAACACCGGGGAGCTGTTTTTT

size: .
D: .
J: TRBJ1-2
length: 15
V: TRBV27
CDR3: CASSLSIGGEFGYTF
DNA: TGTGCCAGCAGTTTATCGATAGGCGGGGAATTTGGCTACACCTTC

size: .
D: TRBD1
J: TRBJ2-7
length: 16
V: TRBV10-1
CDR3: CASSGHRPGQGNEQYF
DNA: TGCGCCAGCAGCGGACACCGACCGGGACAGGGAAACGAGCAGTACTTC

size: .
D: TRBD2
J: TRBJ2-3
length: 20
V: TRBV11-3
CDR3: CASSLEGGGRLPVGTDTQYF
DNA: TGTGCCAGCAGCTTAGAAGGTGGCGGGAGGCTCCCGGTGGGCACAGATACGCAGTATTTT

size: few
D: .
J: TRBJ2-1
length: 16
V: TRBV5-1
CDR3: CASSLSGDHSYNEQFF
DNA: TGCGCCAGCAGCTTGAGTGGGGACCACTCCTACAATGAGCAGTTCTTC

size: .
D: .
J: TRBJ1-5
length: 15
V: TRBV6-5
CDR3: CASSYSGDSNQPQHF
DNA: TGTGCCAGCAGTTACTCGGGGGATAGCAATCAGCCCCAGCATTTT

size: few
D: .
J: TRBJ1-4
length: 14
V: TRBV4-1
CDR3: CASSPVGATEKLFF
DNA: TGCGCCAGCAGCCCCGTAGGGGCGACCGAAAAACTGTTTTTT